The entry below gives a single T cell receptor beta chain sequence along with its context. The data belong to a study of T cell responses to AZD1222 COVID-19 vaccine. J gave up 4 bases and V 4 bases, and 4 bases lay outside the gene matches. The CDR3 loop spans 14 amino acids. Looked up from germline, CDR1 is KGHDR and CDR2 is SFDVKD. The table came from immunoSEQ multiplex PCR; TCRdb's copy has only in-frame clones and leaves some out. The table lists about 110,000 clones, under 95% of them singletons. This sequence was found in an adult who received the AZD1222 COVID-19 vaccine. This chain uses TRBV24-1 with TRBJ2-5; 8 bases are a match to TRBD1. Sample: peripheral blood, taken 28 days after the second AZD1222 dose. The CDR3 nucleotides are TGTGCCACCAGTGACCTTACAGGGGGAGAGACCCAGTACTTC. As protein: CATSDLTGGETQYF.